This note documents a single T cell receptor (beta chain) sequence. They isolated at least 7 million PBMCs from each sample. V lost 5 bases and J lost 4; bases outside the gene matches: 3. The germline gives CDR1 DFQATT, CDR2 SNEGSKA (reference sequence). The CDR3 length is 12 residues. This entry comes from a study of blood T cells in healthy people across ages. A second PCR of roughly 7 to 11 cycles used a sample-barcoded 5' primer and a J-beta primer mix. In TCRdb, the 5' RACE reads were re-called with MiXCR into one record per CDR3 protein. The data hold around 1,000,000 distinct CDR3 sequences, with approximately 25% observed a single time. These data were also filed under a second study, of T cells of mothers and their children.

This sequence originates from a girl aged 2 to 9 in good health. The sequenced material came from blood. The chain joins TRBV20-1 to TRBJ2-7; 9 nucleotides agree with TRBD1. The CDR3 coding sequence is TGCAGTGCTGCGGGACAGGGTTACGAGCAGTACTTC. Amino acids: CSAAGQGYEQYF.